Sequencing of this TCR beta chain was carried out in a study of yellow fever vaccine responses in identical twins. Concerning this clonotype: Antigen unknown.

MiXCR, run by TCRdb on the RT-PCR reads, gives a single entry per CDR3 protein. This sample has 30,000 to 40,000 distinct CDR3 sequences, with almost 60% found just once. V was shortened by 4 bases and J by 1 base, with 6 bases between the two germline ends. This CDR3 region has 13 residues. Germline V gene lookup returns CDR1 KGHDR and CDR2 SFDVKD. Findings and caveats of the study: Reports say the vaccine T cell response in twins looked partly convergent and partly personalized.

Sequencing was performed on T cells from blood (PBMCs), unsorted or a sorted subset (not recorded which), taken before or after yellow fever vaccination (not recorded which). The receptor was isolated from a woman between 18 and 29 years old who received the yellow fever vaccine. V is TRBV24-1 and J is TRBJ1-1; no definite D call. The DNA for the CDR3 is TGTGCCACCAGTGAATCAGGGAACACTGAAGCTTTCTTT. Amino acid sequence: CATSESGNTEAFF.